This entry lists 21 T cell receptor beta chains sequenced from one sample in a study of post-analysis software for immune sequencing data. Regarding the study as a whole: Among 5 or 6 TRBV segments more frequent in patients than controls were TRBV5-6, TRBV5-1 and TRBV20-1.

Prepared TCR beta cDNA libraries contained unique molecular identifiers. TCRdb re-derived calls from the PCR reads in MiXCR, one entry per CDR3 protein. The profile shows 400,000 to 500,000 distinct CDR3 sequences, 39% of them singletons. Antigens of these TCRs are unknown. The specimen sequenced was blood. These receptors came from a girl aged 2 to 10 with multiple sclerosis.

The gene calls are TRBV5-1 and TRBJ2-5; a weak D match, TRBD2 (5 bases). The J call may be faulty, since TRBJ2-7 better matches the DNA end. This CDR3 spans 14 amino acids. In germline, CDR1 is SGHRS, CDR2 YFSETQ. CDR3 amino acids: CASSLRGRDYEQYF. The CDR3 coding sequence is TGCGCCAGCAGCTTGCGAGGGAGAGACTACGAGCAGTACTTC.

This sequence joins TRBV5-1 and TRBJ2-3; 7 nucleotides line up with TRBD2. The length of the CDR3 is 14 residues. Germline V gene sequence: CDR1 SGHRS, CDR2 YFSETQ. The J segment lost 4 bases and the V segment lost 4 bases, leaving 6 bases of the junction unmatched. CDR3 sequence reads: CASSPGRDPDTQYF. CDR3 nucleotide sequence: TGCGCCAGCAGCCCTGGGAGGGACCCAGATACGCAGTATTTT. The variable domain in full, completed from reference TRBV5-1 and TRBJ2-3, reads KAGVTQTPRYLIKTRGQQVTLSCSPISGHRSVSWYQQTPGQGLQFLFEYFSETQRNKGNFPGRFSGRQFSNSRSEMNVSTLELGDSALYLCASSPGRDPDTQYFGPGTRLTVL.

The DNA for the CDR3 is TGTGCCAGCAGCCAAGGCCTAGCGGGAGATACGCAGTATTTT. This translates into CASSQGLAGDTQYF. This chain connects TRBV4-2 to TRBJ2-3; 8 positions match TRBD2. The CDR3 covers 14 residues. Germline CDR1 is LGHNA and CDR2 is YNFKEQ. With 1 base clipped from V and 5 bases from J, the junction kept 2 bases outside the gene matches.

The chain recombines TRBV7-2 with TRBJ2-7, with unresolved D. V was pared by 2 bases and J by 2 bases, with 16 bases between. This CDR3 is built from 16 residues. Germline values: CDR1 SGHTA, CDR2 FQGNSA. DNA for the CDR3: TGTGCCAGCAGCTTATCGCTACTACTCCTCCCCTACGAGCAGTACTTC. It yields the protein CASSLSLLLLPYEQYF.

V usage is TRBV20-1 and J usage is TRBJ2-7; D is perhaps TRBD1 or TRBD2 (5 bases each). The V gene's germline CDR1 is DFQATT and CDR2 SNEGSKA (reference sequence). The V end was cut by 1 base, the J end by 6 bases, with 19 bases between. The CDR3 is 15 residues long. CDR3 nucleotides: TGCAGTGCTAGAGTCCCAGGGAGAGGGAGCTCCGAGCAGTACTTC. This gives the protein CSARVPGRGSSEQYF.

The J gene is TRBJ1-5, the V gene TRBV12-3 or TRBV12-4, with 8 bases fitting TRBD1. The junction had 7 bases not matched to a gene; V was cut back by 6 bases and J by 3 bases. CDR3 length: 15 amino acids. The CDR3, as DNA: TGTGCCAGCAGCCGGACAGGGATGCCCAATCAGCCCCAGCATTTT. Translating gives CASSRTGMPNQPQHF.

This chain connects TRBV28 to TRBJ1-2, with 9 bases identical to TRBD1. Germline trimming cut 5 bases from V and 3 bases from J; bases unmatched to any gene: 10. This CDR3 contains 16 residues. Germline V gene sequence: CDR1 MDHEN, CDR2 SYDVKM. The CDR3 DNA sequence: TGTGCCAGCAGTAGAATTCTAACAGGGGGCGACTATGGCTACACCTTC. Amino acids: CASSRILTGGDYGYTF.

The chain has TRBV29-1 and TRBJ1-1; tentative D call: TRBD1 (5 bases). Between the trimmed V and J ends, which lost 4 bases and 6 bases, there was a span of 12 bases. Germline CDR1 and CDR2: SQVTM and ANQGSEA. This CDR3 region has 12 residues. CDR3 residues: CSVGMGLAEAFF. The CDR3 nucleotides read TGCAGCGTTGGCATGGGGCTCGCTGAAGCTTTCTTT.

CDR3 sequence: CASSLDVFGYNEQFF. The CDR3 DNA reads TGTGCCAGCAGCTTAGATGTTTTCGGCTACAATGAGCAGTTCTTC. This rearrangement joins TRBV11-2 to TRBJ2-1; D gene uncertain. This CDR3 has 15 residues. CDR1 SGHAT and CDR2 FQNNGV come from the germline V gene. V was clipped by 0 bases and J by 3 bases, with 9 bases between them.

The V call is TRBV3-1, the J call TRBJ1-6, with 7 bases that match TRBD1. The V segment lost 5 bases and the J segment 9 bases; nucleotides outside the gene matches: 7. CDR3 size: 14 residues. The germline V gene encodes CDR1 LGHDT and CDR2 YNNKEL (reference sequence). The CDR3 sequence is CASSTSTGLSPLHF. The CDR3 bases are TGTGCCAGCAGCACCTCGACAGGGCTTTCACCCCTCCACTTT.

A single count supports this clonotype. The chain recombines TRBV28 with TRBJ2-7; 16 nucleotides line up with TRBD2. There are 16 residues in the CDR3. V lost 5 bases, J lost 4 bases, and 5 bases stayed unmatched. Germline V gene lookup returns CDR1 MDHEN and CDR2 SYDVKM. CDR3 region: CASSPGTSGRGYEQYF. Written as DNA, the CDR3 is TGTGCCAGCAGTCCCGGGACTAGCGGGAGGGGATACGAGCAGTACTTC.

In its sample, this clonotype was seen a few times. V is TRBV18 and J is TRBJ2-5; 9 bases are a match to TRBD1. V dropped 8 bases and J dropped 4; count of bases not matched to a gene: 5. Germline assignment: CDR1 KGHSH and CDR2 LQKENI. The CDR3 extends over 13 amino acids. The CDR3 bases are TGTGCCAGCCTAACAGGGGGCGTAGAGACCCAGTACTTC. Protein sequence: CASLTGGVETQYF.

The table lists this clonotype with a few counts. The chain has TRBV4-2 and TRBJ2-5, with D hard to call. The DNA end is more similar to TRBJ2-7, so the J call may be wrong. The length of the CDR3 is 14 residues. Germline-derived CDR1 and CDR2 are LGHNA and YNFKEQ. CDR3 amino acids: CASSQESFGYEQYF. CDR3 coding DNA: TGTGCCAGCAGCCAAGAGAGTTTCGGCTACGAGCAGTACTTC.

CDR3 sequence: CASSFSGGAGYEQYF. The CDR3 DNA reads as TGTGCCAGCAGCTTTAGCGGGGGGGCCGGATACGAGCAGTACTTC. The chain has TRBV5-4 and TRBJ2-7; 11 bases are a match to TRBD2. The CDR3 contains 15 residues. Losses at the gene ends were 2 bases for V and 4 bases for J; bases not matched to a gene: 5. Looked up from germline, CDR1 is SGHNT and CDR2 is YYREEE (reference sequence).

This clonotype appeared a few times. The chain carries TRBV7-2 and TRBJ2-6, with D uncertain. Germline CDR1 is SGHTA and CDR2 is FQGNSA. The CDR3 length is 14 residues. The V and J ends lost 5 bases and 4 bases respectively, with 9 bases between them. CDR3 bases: TGTGCCAGCAGCCTCATAGGAGGGGCCAACGTCCTGACTTTC. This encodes CASSLIGGANVLTF.

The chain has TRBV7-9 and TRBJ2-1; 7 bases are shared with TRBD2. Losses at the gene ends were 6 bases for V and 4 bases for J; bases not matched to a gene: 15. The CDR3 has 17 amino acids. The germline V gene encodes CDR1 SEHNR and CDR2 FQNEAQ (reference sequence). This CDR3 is CASSSPGLTPDYNEQFF. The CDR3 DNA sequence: TGTGCCAGCAGTTCTCCGGGACTAACACCCGATTACAATGAGCAGTTCTTC.

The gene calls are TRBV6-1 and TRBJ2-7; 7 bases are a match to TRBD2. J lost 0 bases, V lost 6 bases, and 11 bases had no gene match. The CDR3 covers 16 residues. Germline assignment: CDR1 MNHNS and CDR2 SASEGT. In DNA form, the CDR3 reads TGTGCCAGCAGCGACCCCCGGGAGGCTAACTCCTACGAGCAGTACTTC. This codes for CASSDPREANSYEQYF.

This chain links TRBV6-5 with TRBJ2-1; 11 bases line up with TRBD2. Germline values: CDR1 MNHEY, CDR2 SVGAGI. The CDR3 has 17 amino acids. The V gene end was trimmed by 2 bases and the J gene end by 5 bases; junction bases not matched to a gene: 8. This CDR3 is CASSYLVTSGKNNEQFF. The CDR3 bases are TGTGCCAGCAGTTACCTGGTGACTAGCGGGAAAAACAATGAGCAGTTCTTC.

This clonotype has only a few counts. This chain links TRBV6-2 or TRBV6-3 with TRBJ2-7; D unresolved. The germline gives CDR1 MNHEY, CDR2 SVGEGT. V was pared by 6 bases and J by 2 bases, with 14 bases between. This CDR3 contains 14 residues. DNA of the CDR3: TGTGCCAGCAGCGACGGCGGCAGGACCTACGAGCAGTACTTC. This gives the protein CASSDGGRTYEQYF.

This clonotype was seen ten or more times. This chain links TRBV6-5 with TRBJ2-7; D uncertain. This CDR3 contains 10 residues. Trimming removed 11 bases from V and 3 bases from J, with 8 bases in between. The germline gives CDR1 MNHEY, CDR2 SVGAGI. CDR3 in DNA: TGTGCCTCCGGCAGCTACGAGCAGTACTTC. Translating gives CASGSYEQYF.

The CDR3 loop is CSASTPDRSLSYEQYF. DNA for the CDR3: TGCAGTGCTAGTACCCCAGACAGGTCCCTCTCCTACGAGCAGTACTTC. The rearrangement joins TRBV20-1 to TRBJ2-7; D is possibly TRBD1 (6 bases). Germline CDR1 DFQATT, CDR2 SNEGSKA (reference sequence). Trimming left V 3 bases short and J 0 bases short, with 18 bases between. This CDR3 contains 16 residues.